The 28 T cell receptor beta chains below were found in one sample sequenced in a study of response to subunit inactivated influenza vaccine. TCRdb re-analysed the RT-PCR reads in MiXCR, keeping a single row per CDR3 protein. The sample consists of 550,000 to 600,000 distinct CDR3 sequences, 12% of them appearing once. The sample was PBMCs from blood, taken on the day of vaccination. Receptor source: a man aged 50 or older who received an inactivated influenza vaccine.

This sequence joins TRBV27 and TRBJ1-2, with 7 bases matching TRBD1. Germline-derived CDR1 and CDR2 are MNHEY and SMNVEV (reference sequence). Losses at the gene ends were 3 bases for V and 2 bases for J; bases not matched to a gene: 3. The CDR3 length is 14 residues. The CDR3 reads CASSLGQQNYGYTF. As DNA, the CDR3 is TGTGCCAGCAGTTTGGGACAGCAAAACTATGGCTACACCTTC.

This clonotype has more than one count but fewer than ten. J is TRBJ2-2 and V is TRBV21-1; the listed D gene, TRBD2, was not tested against the DNA. TRBV21-1 represents a pseudogene. This CDR3 is 16 amino acids long. For the CDR3, the DNA is TGTGCCAGCAGCAATCCCCGCCGGGGGGGAACCGGGGAGCTGTTTTTT. Its translation is CASSNPRRGGTGELFF.

This clonotype was found a few times. This rearrangement joins TRBV30 to TRBJ2-1, with a weak D call TRBD2 (6 bases). Trimming removed 3 bases at V and 4 bases at J, with 19 bases between. The germline CDR1 and CDR2 sequences are GTSNPN and SVGIG (reference sequence). There are 16 residues in the CDR3. CDR3 sequence: CAWSPGTPSLYNEQFF. As DNA, the CDR3 is TGTGCCTGGAGCCCGGGGACTCCCAGTCTTTACAATGAGCAGTTCTTC.

The chain joins TRBV18 to TRBJ2-5, with D hard to call. Trimming pared 3 bases from V and 5 bases from J, leaving 16 bases between. CDR1 KGHSH and CDR2 LQKENI come from the germline V gene. The CDR3 is 15 amino acids. CDR3 amino acids: CASSPPGPQRETQYF. The CDR3 nucleotides read TGTGCCAGCTCACCCCCGGGCCCCCAACGGGAGACCCAGTACTTC.

The rearrangement links TRBV24-1 to TRBJ2-1; 7 bases agree with TRBD1. Germline assignment: CDR1 KGHDR and CDR2 SFDVKD. The CDR3 has 20 amino acids. With 4 bases clipped from V and 0 bases from J, the junction kept 17 bases outside the gene matches. The CDR3 DNA reads TGTGCCACCAGTGACCCGGGACAGTCTTTAGGCCACAGCTCCTACAATGAGCAGTTCTTC. Protein: CATSDPGQSLGHSSYNEQFF.

The rearrangement links TRBV3-1 to TRBJ2-7; D gene ambiguous. CDR1 is LGHDT, CDR2 YNNKEL, per germline (reference sequence). This CDR3 region has 13 residues. V lost 1 base, J lost 2 bases, and 6 bases lay in between. Here the CDR3 DNA reads TGTGCCAGCAGCCAAGTTCCCGCCTACGAGCAGTACTTC. This codes for CASSQVPAYEQYF.

The sample holds a few counts of this clonotype. V gene TRBV6-5 combines with J gene TRBJ2-1; TRBD2 agrees at 8 bases. CDR1 MNHEY and CDR2 SVGAGI come from the germline V gene. The CDR3 contains 17 residues. Trimming at V came to 5 bases and at J to 1 base, leaving 10 bases not matched to a gene. The CDR3 here is CASSPRVAGPSYNEQFF. CDR3 DNA: TGTGCCAGCAGTCCTCGGGTAGCGGGGCCGTCCTACAATGAGCAGTTCTTC.

This clonotype was detected only a few times. The V call is TRBV5-1, the J call TRBJ1-1, with D tentatively TRBD1 (6 bases). V was trimmed by 2 bases and J by 0 bases, leaving 14 bases between them. The CDR3 contains 16 residues. Per germline, CDR1 SGHRS and CDR2 YFSETQ. The CDR3 nucleotides are TGCGCCAGCAGCTTTAATCGACAGGAAATGAACACTGAAGCTTTCTTT. Translated: CASSFNRQEMNTEAFF. Combining the CDR3 with reference TRBV5-1 and TRBJ1-1 gives the whole variable domain KAGVTQTPRYLIKTRGQQVTLSCSPISGHRSVSWYQQTPGQGLQFLFEYFSETQRNKGNFPGRFSGRQFSNSRSEMNVSTLELGDSALYLCASSFNRQEMNTEAFFGQGTRLTVV.

This chain uses TRBV10-3 with TRBJ1-2; 10 bases line up with TRBD1. CDR3 length: 17 amino acids. Trimming took 3 bases from V and 3 from J; bases not matched to a gene: 10. Germline values: CDR1 ENHRY, CDR2 SYGVKD. CDR3 residues: CAISEGVPGQGYYGYTF. The CDR3 nucleotides read TGTGCCATCAGTGAAGGGGTTCCGGGACAGGGGTACTATGGCTACACCTTC.

This clonotype came up a few times. V usage is TRBV7-2 and J usage is TRBJ2-2; TRBD2 agrees at 8 bases. The V and J ends lost 6 bases and 6 bases, in that order; junction bases with no gene match: 6. CDR1 and CDR2 from the germline V gene are SGHTA and FQGNSA. The CDR3 sequence is 14 residues long. The CDR3 DNA reads as TGTGCCAGCAGACCCGGGAGGGCCGCCGGGGAGCTGTTTTTT. This sequence encodes CASRPGRAAGELFF.

The table lists this clonotype with a few counts. This CDR3 reads CATSRDFWTGGYEQYF. The CDR3 DNA follows: TGTGCCACCAGCAGAGATTTCTGGACAGGGGGCTACGAGCAGTACTTC. This chain connects TRBV15 to TRBJ2-7, with 10 bases matching TRBD1. Trimming removed 0 bases from V and 3 bases from J; junction bases left unmatched: 5. CDR3 length equals 16 residues. Germline CDR1 is LNHNV and CDR2 is YYDKDF (reference sequence).

The sample holds many counts of this clonotype. V and J are TRBV5-1 and TRBJ1-1; possibly TRBD1 for D (5 bases). This CDR3 region has 14 residues. The ends were cut back, 0 bases at V and 3 bases at J, with 9 bases in the middle. From germline, CDR1 is SGHRS and CDR2 YFSETQ. The CDR3 loop is CASSLEPGHTEAFF. CDR3 nucleotides: TGCGCCAGCAGCTTGGAACCGGGGCACACTGAAGCTTTCTTT.

The chain is built from TRBV20-1 and TRBJ2-7; D remains unclear. Looked up from germline, CDR1 is DFQATT and CDR2 is SNEGSKA (reference sequence). Trimming removed 1 base from V and 5 bases from J, with 12 bases in between. CDR3 size: 13 residues. The CDR3 loop reads CSARGPFGHEQYF. In DNA form, the CDR3 reads TGCAGTGCTAGAGGACCATTCGGGCACGAGCAGTACTTC.

The J gene is TRBJ2-5, the V gene TRBV5-6; the D is unclear. Deletions cut 1 base from V and 0 bases from J, with 7 bases between. CDR3 length: 14 residues. Germline lookup yields CDR1 SGHDT and CDR2 YYEEEE. CDR3 DNA: TGTGCCAGCAGCTTGAATACAGACCAAGAGACCCAGTACTTC. Translating it yields CASSLNTDQETQYF.

This clonotype has a count of ten or more. V gene TRBV28 combines with J gene TRBJ2-4; D call uncertain. Trimming shortened V by 7 bases and J by 1 base, and 8 bases separated the two germline ends. Germline-derived CDR1 and CDR2 are MDHEN and SYDVKM. CDR3 length: 13 amino acids. The CDR3: CASMHAAKNIQYF. The DNA of the CDR3 is TGTGCCAGCATGCATGCGGCCAAAAACATTCAGTACTTC.

This rearrangement joins TRBV9 to TRBJ2-7; D is tentatively TRBD1 or TRBD2 (5 bases each). CDR3 length: 15 residues. V lost 4 bases and J 3 bases, leaving 17 bases between the germline ends. Germline values: CDR1 SGDLS, CDR2 YYNGEE. The CDR3 DNA reads as TGTGCCAGCAGCCCAGACCCCGGGACGGTCTACGAGCAGTACTTC. Its protein product is CASSPDPGTVYEQYF.

This clonotype was seen only once. The V gene is TRBV27, the J gene TRBJ1-5; no definite D call. Trimming removed 3 bases from V and 0 bases from J, with 9 bases in between. CDR3 length: 15 amino acids. Germline CDR1 and CDR2: MNHEY and SMNVEV (reference sequence). The CDR3 here is CASSFSGVSNQPQHF. In nucleotides, the CDR3 is TGTGCCAGCAGTTTTAGCGGTGTTAGCAATCAGCCCCAGCATTTT.

At least ten counts were recorded for this clonotype. The rearrangement joins TRBV7-2 to TRBJ1-1; D ambiguous. CDR1 and CDR2 from the germline V gene are SGHTA and FQGNSA. The CDR3 length is 14 residues. The V and J ends lost 5 bases and 2 bases respectively, with 12 bases between them. The CDR3 sequence: CASSRTRDNTEAFF. DNA for the CDR3: TGTGCCAGCAGCCGTACAAGGGATAACACTGAAGCTTTCTTT. Together with reference TRBV7-2 and TRBJ1-1, the CDR3 gives the full variable domain: GAGVSQSPSNKVTEKGKDVELRCDPISGHTALYWYRQSLGQGLEFLIYFQGNSAPDKSGLPSDRFSAERTGGSVSTLTIQRTQQEDSAVYLCASSRTRDNTEAFFGQGTRLTVV.

The V call is TRBV12-3 or TRBV12-4, the J call TRBJ1-6; D ambiguous. This CDR3 comprises 13 residues. The V and J ends lost 3 bases and 5 bases respectively, with 5 bases between them. CDR3 nucleotides: TGTGCCAGCAGTTTGGAAAATAATTCACCCCTCCACTTT. Residues: CASSLENNSPLHF.

This clonotype was observed many times. V gene TRBV25-1 combines with J gene TRBJ2-3, with a possible D match to TRBD1 (6 bases). The CDR3 extends over 15 amino acids. V lost 3 bases and J lost 3, with 13 bases in between. Germline V gene data show CDR1 as MGHDK and CDR2 as SYGVNS. The DNA of the CDR3 is TGTGCCAGCAGTGACAGGGGTGGTTTGACAGATACGCAGTATTTT. This encodes CASSDRGGLTDTQYF.

This clonotype was found many times. The chain employs TRBV29-1 and TRBJ2-3; D is undetermined. The CDR3 loop spans 12 amino acids. CDR1 is SQVTM, CDR2 ANQGSEA, per germline. V lost 3 bases and J 5 bases, leaving 9 bases between the germline ends. CDR3 loop: CSVETLGDTQYF. The CDR3 DNA reads TGCAGCGTTGAGACCCTCGGAGATACGCAGTATTTT.

The chain joins TRBV12-3 or TRBV12-4 to TRBJ2-3, with a possible D match to TRBD2 (6 bases). Deletions cut 6 bases from V and 2 bases from J, with 15 bases between. CDR3 size: 15 residues. CDR3 DNA sequence: TGTGCCAGCAGGGGGACTCCAGGATTCACAGATACGCAGTATTTT. This encodes CASRGTPGFTDTQYF.

This sequence joins TRBV9 and TRBJ1-2; possibly TRBD1 for D (5 bases). The CDR3 spans 14 residues. CDR1 is SGDLS, CDR2 YYNGEE, per germline. Trimming cost V 4 bases and J 6 bases, with 16 bases left between them. The CDR3 DNA reads TGTGCCAGCAGCATCCAAGACAGACTAGATGGCTACACCTTC. Protein sequence: CASSIQDRLDGYTF.

The V and J genes are TRBV28 and TRBJ2-7, with 7 bases identical to TRBD1. The J segment lost 6 bases and the V segment lost 4 bases, leaving 9 bases of the junction unmatched. Germline V lookup: CDR1 MDHEN, CDR2 SYDVKM. CDR3 length equals 14 residues. CDR3 bases: TGTGCCAGCAGTTACAGGGGCCTCCCTATCGAGCAGTACTTC. Its translation: CASSYRGLPIEQYF.

This clonotype was counted only a few times. The chain is built from TRBV28 and TRBJ2-3; TRBD2 matches 14 bases. CDR3 size: 17 residues. The trim removed 5 bases at V and 1 base at J, leaving 5 bases unmatched. Germline loops: CDR1 MDHEN, CDR2 SYDVKM. CDR3 coding DNA: TGTGCCAGCAGTGTATCGGGACTAGCGGGAGGCACAGATACGCAGTATTTT. Translating it yields CASSVSGLAGGTDTQYF. Variable domain in full (rest from reference TRBV28 and TRBJ2-3): DVKVTQSSRYLVKRTGEKVFLECVQDMDHENMFWYRQDPGLGLRLIYFSYDVKMKEKGDIPEGYSVSREKKERFSLILESASTNQTSMYLCASSVSGLAGGTDTQYFGPGTRLTVL.

There are many counts of this clonotype. The chain joins TRBV4-3 to TRBJ2-5; the D gene could be TRBD1 or TRBD2 (5 bases each). This CDR3 has 16 amino acids. Germline CDR1 LGHNA, CDR2 YSLEER. V gave up 4 bases and J gave up 1 base, with 16 bases separating them. This CDR3 reads CASSPQTGTVQETQYF. CDR3 bases: TGCGCCAGCAGCCCGCAAACGGGGACGGTCCAAGAGACCCAGTACTTC.

This clonotype was seen repeatedly, ten times or more. This chain links TRBV28 with TRBJ1-3, with D possibly TRBD1 on 5 matching bases. The germline V gene has CDR1 MDHEN and CDR2 SYDVKM. The CDR3 runs 16 residues. Between the trimmed V and J ends, which lost 9 bases and 0 bases, there was a span of 18 bases. CDR3 DNA sequence: TGTGCCAGTGGCCGGACGGGGCCTATCTCTGGAAACACCATATATTTT. It translates to CASGRTGPISGNTIYF. The complete variable domain, with remaining parts taken from reference TRBV28 and TRBJ1-3, reads DVKVTQSSRYLVKRTGEKVFLECVQDMDHENMFWYRQDPGLGLRLIYFSYDVKMKEKGDIPEGYSVSREKKERFSLILESASTNQTSMYLCASGRTGPISGNTIYFGEGSWLTVV.

This clonotype was counted between two and nine times. This chain uses TRBV7-8 with TRBJ2-1; perhaps TRBD1 as D (6 bases). CDR3 length: 12 residues. The V end was cut by 0 bases, the J end by 13 bases, with 10 bases between. Per the germline V gene, CDR1 is SGHVS and CDR2 is FQNEAQ. CDR3 amino acids: CASSLATGTQFF. As DNA, the CDR3 is TGTGCCAGCAGCTTAGCGACAGGAACCCAGTTCTTC.